This T cell receptor (beta chain) appears in the sequencing data of a study of control samples from healthy donors and cancer patients. Assay used: immunoSEQ multiplex PCR; TCRdb lists only in-frame clones, some missing. The table shows 160,000 or so clones, with about 94% occurring only once. Sequencing used blood. The TCR sequence derives from a man aged 45-60 years in good health.

CDR3 region: CSVSSGLTYNEQFF. The DNA of the CDR3 is TGCAGCGTTTCTAGCGGGCTAACCTACAATGAGCAGTTCTTC. V gene TRBV29-1 combines with J gene TRBJ2-1, with TRBD2 identical over 8 bases. V lost 5 bases and J lost 2; bases outside the gene matches: 5. The CDR3 runs 14 residues. CDR1 is SQVTM, CDR2 ANQGSEA, per germline.